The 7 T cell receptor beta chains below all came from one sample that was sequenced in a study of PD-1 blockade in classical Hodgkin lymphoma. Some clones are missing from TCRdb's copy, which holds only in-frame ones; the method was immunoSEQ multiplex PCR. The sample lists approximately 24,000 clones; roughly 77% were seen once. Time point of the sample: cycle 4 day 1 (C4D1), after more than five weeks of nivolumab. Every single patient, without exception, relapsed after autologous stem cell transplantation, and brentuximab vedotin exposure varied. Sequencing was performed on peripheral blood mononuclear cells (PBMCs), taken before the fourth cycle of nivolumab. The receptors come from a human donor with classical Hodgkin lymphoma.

In DNA form, the CDR3 reads TGTGCCAGCAGTGGGGGTTATTCAGATTCTGGAAACACCATATATTTT. It specifies CASSGGYSDSGNTIYF. The chain is built from TRBV2 and TRBJ1-3, with unresolved D. The germline CDR1 and CDR2 sequences are SNHLY and FYNNEI. V was clipped by 4 bases and J by 1 base, with 14 bases between them. The CDR3 runs to 16 residues.

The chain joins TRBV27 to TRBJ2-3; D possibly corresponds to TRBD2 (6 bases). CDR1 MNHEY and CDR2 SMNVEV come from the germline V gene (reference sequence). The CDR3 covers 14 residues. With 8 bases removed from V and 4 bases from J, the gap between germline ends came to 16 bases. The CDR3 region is CASSRVTGADTQYF. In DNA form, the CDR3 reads TGTGCCAGCTCCAGGGTCACGGGGGCAGATACGCAGTATTTT.

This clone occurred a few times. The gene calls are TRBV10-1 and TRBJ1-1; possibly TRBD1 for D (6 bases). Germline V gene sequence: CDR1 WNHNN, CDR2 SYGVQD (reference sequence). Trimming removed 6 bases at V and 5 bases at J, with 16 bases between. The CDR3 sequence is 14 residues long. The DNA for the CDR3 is TGCGCCAGCAGCCCCCGCCAGGGGATAACTGAAGCTTTCTTT. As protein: CASSPRQGITEAFF.

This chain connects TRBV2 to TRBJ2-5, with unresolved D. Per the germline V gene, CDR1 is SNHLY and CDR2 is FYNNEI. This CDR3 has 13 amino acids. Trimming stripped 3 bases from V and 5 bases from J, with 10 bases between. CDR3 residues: CASSDDIGETQYF. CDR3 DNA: TGTGCCAGCAGTGACGACATCGGGGAGACCCAGTACTTC.

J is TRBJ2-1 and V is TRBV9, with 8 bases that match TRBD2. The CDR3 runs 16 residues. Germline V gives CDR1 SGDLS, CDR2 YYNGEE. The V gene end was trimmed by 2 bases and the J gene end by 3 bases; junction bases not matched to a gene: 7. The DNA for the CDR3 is TGTGCCAGCAGCGTGGGAACGGGGGGGCTCTACAATGAGCAGTTCTTC. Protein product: CASSVGTGGLYNEQFF.

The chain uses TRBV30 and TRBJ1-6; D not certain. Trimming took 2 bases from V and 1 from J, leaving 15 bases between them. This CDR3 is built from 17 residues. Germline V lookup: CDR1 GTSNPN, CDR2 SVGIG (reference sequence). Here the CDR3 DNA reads TGTGCCTGGAGTTCCAACTCAGGAGGGTCCTATAATTCACCCCTCCACTTT. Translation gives CAWSSNSGGSYNSPLHF.

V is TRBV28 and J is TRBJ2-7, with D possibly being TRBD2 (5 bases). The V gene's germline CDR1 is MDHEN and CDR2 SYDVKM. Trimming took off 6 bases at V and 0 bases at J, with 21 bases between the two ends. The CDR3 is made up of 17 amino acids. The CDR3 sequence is CASSPREGSESSYEQYF. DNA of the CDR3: TGTGCCAGCAGCCCCAGAGAAGGTAGCGAGAGCTCCTACGAGCAGTACTTC.